Given below is one T cell receptor (beta chain) in context. This clonotype was counted a few times. Its antigen specificity is not known. No base qualities exist here, and no much larger clone lies one base off it. This entry belongs to a study of T cells after yellow fever vaccination (dated by TCRdb to about 2019). The study in broad terms: The SMART-Seq v4 Ultra Low Input RNA kit was used to prepare libraries from fractions with low cell numbers. Bulk TCR alpha and beta repertoires were sequenced longitudinally to track T-cell clones before and after primary and booster YFV17D yellow fever vaccination. The cohort comprised two healthy male donors, one aged 18 to 30 and one aged 30 to 40 years. Bulk PBMC replicates and cell subsets were isolated from blood drawn at multiple timepoints before and after both primary and secondary immunization.

Results and caveats for the whole study, not just this receptor: Only a couple of donors were included in the study, so the extent to which the findings can be generalized is limited. After the booster, most clones that had expanded after primary vaccination were detected again (roughly 96% of CD4 and more than 85% of CD8), suggesting broad maintenance of memory. The secondary T-cell response was weaker than the primary response but faster, peaking on day 5 instead of day 15. A small share of clonotypes occurred in both CD4 and CD8 compartments, likely arising from convergent recombination. Because abundant contaminating clonotypes from the bulk population could be contained in FACS-sorted repertoires, computational filtering was required.

The intended sense of this specimen's treatment or condition label: live attenuated yellow fever vaccine strain. Two biological replicates of bulk PBMCs were collected at each blood-draw timepoint. PBMCs were isolated from peripheral blood using a standard Ficoll-Paque protocol. TriZol was used to extract RNA from bulk PBMCs, from CD4 and CD8 fractions, and from dextramer-positive and dextramer-negative fractions. TCR cDNA was synthesized by 5'RACE template switching, through which a universal primer site and unique molecular identifiers were introduced. Priming for cDNA synthesis came from both the TCR alpha and TCR beta constant segments. Two PCR steps were used to amplify libraries, with sample barcodes and sequencing adapters being added in the second step. Sequencing of libraries was done on Illumina HiSeq 2500 (2x100 bp) or NovaSeq (2x150 bp). The source study handled its data this way. Reads were demultiplexed and collapsed into UMI consensus sequences with MIGEC, and V(D)J alignment was performed with MiXCR. Vaccine-responding clonotypes were defined with edgeR using replicate PBMC samples, requiring FDR below 0.01 and a log2 fold change above 5 up to day 15. CD4 or CD8 identity was assigned to each bulk clonotype according to whether the clonotype was present at higher abundance in the sequenced CD4 repertoire or the sequenced CD8 repertoire. In TCRdb, the public reads were trimmed at Q25 with fastp and aligned with MiXCR, with productive beta chains retained. All rows with the same CDR3 protein become a single entry with the most common DNA and genes. These V and J calls originate from TCRdb's pipeline instead of the authors' own analysis. This sample holds about 300,000 distinct CDR3 sequences; around 7.3% were observed only once. Clones ranked in the top ten supply 15% to 20% of the sample.

The starting material was PBMCs, obtained roughly seven weeks after the first yellow fever vaccination. This TCR was sampled from a man aged 18 to 29 who received the YFV17D yellow fever vaccine.

The nucleotide sequence is TGTGCCAGCAGCCTAAGGCAGCTGGGGGCTGATTCACCCCTCCACTTT. Translated, this gives CASSLRQLGADSPLHF. Recombination connected TRBV7-3 to TRBJ1-6, with a tentative D gene TRBD1 over 6 matching bases. CDR1 and CDR2, looked up from the germline V gene, are SGHTA and FQGTGA. The CDR3 measures 16 amino acids from cysteine to phenylalanine. The kept DNA is CDR3 alone, 48 bases in frame from the first base. V gives up 5 bases and J gives up 8 bases, and the segment between their germline ends measures 19 bases.